In this sample, the clone carrying this T cell receptor (beta chain) turned up a few times. Its antigen remains unidentified. This specimen comes from a study of T-cell memory formation after mild COVID-19. Study context: Largely, TCR clusters stayed within a single donor.

Study-wide points: Clones contracting over day 15 to 85 were CD4/CD8 balanced, with later expanders leaning CD4+. Several responding clones turned up in pre-infection memory, indicating that cross-reactive memory may have taken part.

The CDR3 has 15 amino acids. V lost 3 bases and J lost 6; bases outside the gene matches: 9. Germline V lookup: CDR1 SGHNT, CDR2 YYREEE (reference sequence). TCRdb fed the 5' RACE reads into MiXCR, producing one record per CDR3 protein. In the table there are about 270,000 distinct CDR3 sequences, 15% to 17% of which are singletons. The rearrangement links TRBV5-4 to TRBJ2-1; 7 nucleotides match TRBD2. This TCR derives from an adult woman who had mild COVID-19 (a few samples of this study predate the infection). Cell type and time point are not known. What was sequenced was PBMCs or a T cell subset sorted from them (not recorded which). CDR3 region: CASSSRLAPRNEQFF. DNA of the CDR3: TGTGCCAGCAGCTCGCGACTAGCCCCACGCAATGAGCAGTTCTTC.